A selection of T cell receptor beta chains follows, all from one sample in a study of T cell responses to AZD1222 COVID-19 vaccine. Repertoires were generated with immunoSEQ multiplex PCR, while TCRdb's copy carries only in-frame clones and drops some. This sample carries 100,000 to 150,000 clones, less than 95% of them seen once, and the ten largest clones take about 4.3%. Material: peripheral blood, obtained on day 0 of MenACWY control vaccination. These TCRs come from an adult in good health. The CDR3 runs from the conserved cysteine through the conserved F or W. Each record gives: J gene, D gene, V gene, CDR3 protein. The D gene is left open where the match is weak.

TRBJ2-1 | TRBD2 | TRBV7-9 | CASSLAGGAEQFF
TRBJ1-1 | . | TRBV7-9 | CASSPVDSFEAFF
TRBJ1-2 | TRBD1 | TRBV5-6 | CASSFRPGQGSFGGYTF
TRBJ2-5 | TRBD1 | TRBV7-7 | CASSFDRDATQYF
TRBJ1-2 | . | TRBV25-1 | CASRRHGLGYGYTF
TRBJ2-2 | . | TRBV13 | CASSLGIGRNTGELFF
TRBJ2-2 | TRBD2 | TRBV5-1 | CASSLWGSGSTGELFF
TRBJ2-1 | TRBD2 | TRBV5-4 | CASSWTSGVNLDEQFF
TRBJ2-3 | TRBD2 | TRBV10-3 | CAISGEGSPPPTDTQYF
TRBJ1-1 | . | TRBV5-4 | CASSLGGDMNTEAFF
TRBJ2-7 | . | TRBV4-2 | CASSQGENYGYEQYF
TRBJ2-5 | . | TRBV9 | CASSVKGKVVGQETQYF
TRBJ2-5 | . | TRBV2 | CASSEQGVETQYF
TRBJ1-2 | . | TRBV19 | CASSITVYGYTF
TRBJ1-2 | TRBD1 | TRBV5-1 | CASSHGTGAPAGYTF
TRBJ2-4 | TRBD2 | TRBV28 | CASSSLAGGKNIQYF
TRBJ1-2 | . | TRBV19 | CASSTSTHFAYGYTF
TRBJ1-4 | . | TRBV7-9 | CASSTGSEKLFF
TRBJ2-5 | . | TRBV15 | CATSRGYQETQYF
TRBJ2-7 | TRBD2 | TRBV19 | CASSRTSGSYEQYF
TRBJ2-5 | . | TRBV7-9 | CASSLVREETQYF
TRBJ1-3 | . | TRBV7-2 | CASSLGPSGNTIYF
TRBJ2-3 | TRBD2 | TRBV5-1 | CASSQPSGTDTQYF
TRBJ2-3 | TRBD1 | TRBV29-1 | CSVALTGGVTDTQYF
TRBJ2-4 | . | TRBV20-1 | CSGLENIQYF
TRBJ2-1 | . | TRBV21-1 | CASSKVGPSGRVNNEQFF
TRBJ1-6 | . | TRBV27 | CASSLSASGYNSPLHF
TRBJ1-1 | . | TRBV10-2 | CASSERMGSEAFF
TRBJ2-2 | . | TRBV3-1/TRBV3-2 | CASSKPSATGELFF
TRBJ2-3 | TRBD2 | TRBV11-3 | CASSRRGGARTDTQYF
TRBJ1-1 | . | TRBV6-4 | CASSDSGHTEAFF
TRBJ2-1 | . | TRBV5-4 | CASSLGGSTYNEQFF
TRBJ1-6 | . | TRBV6-2/TRBV6-3 | CASSYARLNNSPLHF
TRBJ2-7 | . | TRBV11-3 | CASSPSGMGYEQYF
TRBJ2-5 | . | TRBV7-2 | CASSLQRTGVTQYF
TRBJ2-3 | . | TRBV10-2 | CASRARGRSDRGTGTDTQYF
TRBJ2-3 | . | TRBV19 | CASTGQKTDTQYF
TRBJ1-6 | . | TRBV6-2/TRBV6-3 | CASSYGTNSPLHF
TRBJ2-2 | . | TRBV6-4 | CASSDSPQESSTGELFF
TRBJ2-3 | TRBD2 | TRBV7-2 | CASSLGTSGGRYSTDTQYF
TRBJ1-2 | . | TRBV28 | CASSLGVRVLAGYTF
TRBJ2-1 | . | TRBV6-5 | CASSSFWGSYNEQFF
TRBJ1-1 | . | TRBV7-9 | CASSLDTEAFF
TRBJ1-1 | . | TRBV9 | CASTEAPGKTEAFF
TRBJ2-7 | . | TRBV19 | CASSIEGGADEQYF
TRBJ1-5 | . | TRBV7-2 | CASSLALSSNQPQHF
TRBJ2-5 | TRBD2 | TRBV5-5 | CASSVLAGGGVETQYF
TRBJ1-2 | . | TRBV12-3/TRBV12-4 | CASSNAGWFGYTF
TRBJ2-1 | . | TRBV20-1 | CSASLVSNGEQFF